The 11 T cell receptor beta chains in this list originate from one sample, sequenced in a study of blood T cells in healthy people across ages. A second PCR of 7 to 11 cycles used a sample-barcoded 5' primer and a J-beta primer mix. TCRdb reprocessed the 5' RACE reads via MiXCR and lists one record per CDR3 protein. The top ten hold under 20% of the sample, which has 1 million or so distinct CDR3 sequences, 40% to 50% seen once. Sequencing input: blood. Source of these receptors: a woman in her sixties or seventies in good health.

This clonotype has just a few counts. This rearrangement joins TRBV5-1 to TRBJ1-2; D unresolved. The germline V gene has CDR1 SGHRS and CDR2 YFSETQ. The CDR3 runs to 15 residues. V was trimmed by 0 bases and J by 8 bases, leaving 17 bases between them. The CDR3 here is CASSLEGAGLEGYTF. The CDR3 DNA reads as TGCGCCAGCAGCTTGGAGGGTGCCGGGCTCGAGGGCTACACCTTC.

This chain links TRBV7-9 with TRBJ1-4; 7 nucleotides agree with TRBD1. The CDR3 covers 13 residues. In germline, CDR1 is SEHNR, CDR2 FQNEAQ (reference sequence). Losses at the gene ends were 6 bases for V and 8 bases for J; bases not matched to a gene: 6. CDR3 in amino acids: CASRTDRPEKLFF. The CDR3 nucleotides are TGTGCCAGCAGAACGGACAGGCCAGAAAAACTGTTTTTT.

The V gene is TRBV5-1, the J gene TRBJ2-7; TRBD1 is a possible D gene (6 bases). Germline CDR1 reads SGHRS; CDR2 reads YFSETQ. The V gene lost 4 bases and the J gene lost 2 bases, with 13 bases spanning the gap. This CDR3 comprises 14 residues. CDR3 amino acids: CASSPSDRAYEQYF. In DNA form, the CDR3 reads TGCGCCAGCAGCCCCTCGGACAGAGCCTACGAGCAGTACTTC.

V gene TRBV3-1 combines with J gene TRBJ2-7; TRBD2 matches at 7 bases. V shed 0 bases and J 9 bases; nucleotides not matched to a gene: 14. The CDR3 has 16 residues. CDR1 and CDR2 from the germline V gene are LGHDT and YNNKEL (reference sequence). For the CDR3, the DNA is TGTGCCAGCAGCCAAGAAAGGAGTCTAGCGGCATGGGGGCAGTACTTC. Protein sequence: CASSQERSLAAWGQYF.

This clonotype was counted a few times. V usage is TRBV7-8 and J usage is TRBJ2-1; the match to TRBD2 covers 10 bases. This CDR3 is 17 amino acids long. Germline V gene sequence: CDR1 SGHVS, CDR2 FQNEAQ. V shed 1 base, J shed 7 bases, and the junction held 10 bases outside the gene matches. CDR3 nucleotides: TGTGCCAGCAGCTTAGTCCACCCTAGCGGGAGCTTTAATGAGCAGTTCTTC. It codes for CASSLVHPSGSFNEQFF.

This clonotype showed up just a few times. The rearrangement joins TRBV7-9 to TRBJ2-3; no reliable D call. Per germline, CDR1 SEHNR and CDR2 FQNEAQ (reference sequence). This CDR3 comprises 13 residues. The V end lost 4 bases, the J end lost 2 bases, and 7 bases lay between the germline ends. CDR3 in DNA: TGTGCCAGCAGCTCCGCCACCACAGATACGCAGTATTTT. Protein sequence: CASSSATTDTQYF.

The chain recombines TRBV27 with TRBJ2-5; 7 bases match TRBD1. The closer fit of TRBJ2-7 to the DNA end suggests the J call may be wrong. There are 14 residues in the CDR3. CDR1 is MNHEY, CDR2 SMNVEV, per germline (reference sequence). The CDR3 loop is CASSLDRVVHEQYF. In nucleotides, the CDR3 is TGTGCCAGCAGTTTAGACAGGGTGGTCCACGAGCAGTACTTC.

This rearrangement joins TRBV15 to TRBJ2-3; D may be TRBD1 (5 bases). Trimming left V 8 bases short and J 6 bases short, with 12 bases between. CDR3 length: 12 residues. CDR1 and CDR2 from the germline V gene are LNHNV and YYDKDF (reference sequence). The CDR3 sequence: CATRRGTDTQYF. In DNA, the CDR3 is TGTGCCACCCGAAGGGGTACGGATACGCAGTATTTT.

A note on this clonotype: Relative to the germline gene, one junction end is altered; a read error may explain this. This chain uses TRBV5-1 with TRBJ1-5; D remains unclear. The CDR3 has 13 residues. Per germline, CDR1 SGHRS and CDR2 YFSETQ. CDR3 sequence reads: CAGSLGDNQPQHF. In DNA, the CDR3 is TGCGCCGGCAGCTTGGGAGACAATCAGCCCCAGCATTTT.

This rearrangement joins TRBV5-6 to TRBJ2-7; 9 bases map to TRBD2. Germline lookup yields CDR1 SGHDT and CDR2 YYEEEE. The CDR3 is made up of 15 amino acids. The trim removed 3 bases at V and 3 bases at J, leaving 7 bases unmatched. For the CDR3, the DNA is TGTGCCAGCAGCTCAGCGGGACTAGCCGTCTACGAGCAGTACTTC. Residues: CASSSAGLAVYEQYF.

This chain connects TRBV29-1 to TRBJ2-3; D unresolved. Per germline, CDR1 SQVTM and CDR2 ANQGSEA. V was pared by 4 bases and J by 3 bases, with 11 bases between. The CDR3 extends over 13 amino acids. This CDR3 is CSVAQLRTDTQYF. The CDR3 nucleotides read TGCAGCGTTGCTCAACTCAGGACAGATACGCAGTATTTT.